The T cell receptor (beta chain) under discussion was sequenced for a study of T cells in Graves' hyperthyroidism and ophthalmopathy. Study-wide background: Peripheral blood collection took place at initial diagnosis, before any treatment.

Whole-study results and caveats: The model's output predicted ophthalmopathy at a median of about 5.9 months prior to onset.

Ophthalmopathy in the patients scored at least 3 on Clinical Activity Score and at least 4 on NOSPECS grade, lasting under 3 months. Fresh peripheral blood, approximately 10 ml, was the source of the PBMCs. Template material for amplifying TCR beta CDR3 regions consisted of RNA transcripts. HTBI primers were employed in a first-round RT-PCR of the TCR CDR3. TCRdb reanalysed the multiplex PCR reads using MiXCR and keeps one entry per CDR3 protein. This repertoire shows hundreds of thousands of distinct CDR3 sequences, less than 25% found once; its top ten account for 30% to 40%. This clonotype was seen just once. The antigen is unknown. This CDR3 region has 11 residues. From germline, CDR1 is SNHLY and CDR2 FYNNEI. Trimming removed 8 bases from V and 5 bases from J, with 6 bases in between.

The sequenced sample consisted of blood. The chain combines TRBV2 with TRBJ2-2; no definite D call. This TCR came from a man under 40 with Graves' ophthalmopathy. In nucleotides, the CDR3 is TGTGCCAGCGGGTTGACCGGGGAGCTGTTTTTT. Amino acids: CASGLTGELFF.